One T cell receptor (beta chain) is described in this entry. What it binds is unknown. The CDR3 covers 14 residues. The trim removed 8 bases at V and 3 bases at J, leaving 8 bases unmatched. The source of the sample is a study of T cells in Graves' hyperthyroidism and ophthalmopathy. Regarding the study as a whole: Blood also contained most expanded thyroid clonotypes above 0.001. The model predicted ophthalmopathy a median approximately six months before onset.

Researchers amplified the TCR beta CDR3 regions from RNA transcripts. TCR CDR3 regions were first amplified by RT-PCR with HTBI primers. MiXCR, applied by TCRdb to the multiplex PCR reads, yields one record per CDR3 protein. The sample carries fewer than 900,000 distinct CDR3 sequences, around a sixth recorded once. The sequenced sample consisted of blood. The source is a woman aged 45-60 years with Graves' hyperthyroidism that later progressed to Graves' ophthalmopathy. The chain employs TRBV12-3 or TRBV12-4 and TRBJ2-5, with 8 nucleotides matching TRBD2. The CDR3 spells CASQTGTREETQYF. Here the CDR3 DNA reads TGTGCCAGCCAGACCGGGACTAGAGAAGAGACCCAGTACTTC.